The 29 T cell receptor beta chains below all came from one sample that was sequenced in a study of neurological immune-mediated disorders. The time point was: technical triplicate 3. TCRdb reprocessed the 5' RACE reads with MiXCR, giving one entry per CDR3 protein. The sample has just under 45,000 distinct CDR3 sequences, roughly a fifth seen once; the top ten hold around 4%. Material for sequencing was PBMCs. Receptors originate from a man in his sixties with HTLV-1-associated myelopathy (HAM/TSP).

This clonotype occurred many times. V is TRBV20-1 and J is TRBJ1-4, with D unresolved. V dropped 7 bases and J dropped 7 bases, with 19 bases sitting between them. The CDR3 is 14 amino acids. Per germline, CDR1 DFQATT and CDR2 SNEGSKA (reference sequence). The DNA for the CDR3 is TGCAGTGTTCCTCGCGAGGCTCTTGGTGAAAAACTGTTTTTT. It yields the protein CSVPREALGEKLFF.

This clonotype was picked up many times. CDR3 sequence reads: CSAGQGVGAGELFF. The CDR3 DNA reads as TGCAGCGCCGGACAGGGGGTGGGGGCCGGGGAGCTGTTTTTT. The V call is TRBV29-1, the J call TRBJ2-2, with TRBD1 matching over 10 bases. V was clipped by 7 bases and J by 6 bases; unmatched bases: 8. Germline CDR1 is SQVTM and CDR2 is ANQGSEA. The CDR3 runs to 14 residues.

This clonotype has more than one count but fewer than ten. The chain joins TRBV12-3 or TRBV12-4 to TRBJ1-1; TRBD1 aligns across 9 bases. CDR3 length equals 15 residues. With 6 bases clipped from V and 3 bases from J, the junction kept 8 bases outside the gene matches. CDR3 nucleotides: TGTGCCAGCAGCTCCGGGGGACAGGGCTACACTGAAGCTTTCTTT. Translated: CASSSGGQGYTEAFF.

This clonotype has a count of ten or more. The chain links TRBV5-1 to TRBJ1-3; TRBD1 matches at 8 bases. The CDR3 is 16 amino acids. J gave up 0 bases and V 3 bases, and 5 bases lay outside the gene matches. Germline CDR1 and CDR2: SGHRS and YFSETQ. DNA for the CDR3: TGCGCCAGCAGCTCGACAGGGGTCGTCTCTGGAAACACCATATATTTT. Amino acids: CASSSTGVVSGNTIYF.

This clonotype was recorded many times. The chain is built from TRBV5-6 and TRBJ1-5; a possible D gene is TRBD1 (6 bases). The ends were cut back, 3 bases at V and 6 bases at J, with 7 bases in the middle. The CDR3 sequence is 12 residues long. Germline lookup yields CDR1 SGHDT and CDR2 YYEEEE. This CDR3 is CASSSDSQPQHF. DNA for the CDR3: TGTGCCAGCAGCTCGGACAGTCAGCCCCAGCATTTT.

Ten or more counts support this clonotype. The chain couples TRBV7-9 to TRBJ1-4, with TRBD1 as a possible D gene (5 bases). Germline CDR1 is SEHNR and CDR2 is FQNEAQ (reference sequence). CDR3 size: 15 residues. Between the trimmed V and J ends, which lost 1 base and 0 bases, there was a span of 6 bases. As DNA, the CDR3 is TGTGCCAGCAGCTTAGGGACAACAACTAATGAAAAACTGTTTTTT. The encoded protein is CASSLGTTTNEKLFF.

This clonotype has only a few counts. V is TRBV5-1 and J is TRBJ2-1; D gene unclear. V dropped 2 bases and J dropped 7 bases, with 16 bases sitting between them. The CDR3 spans 15 residues. In germline, CDR1 is SGHRS, CDR2 YFSETQ. CDR3 bases: TGCGCCAGCAGCTTTCTGGCGCTGAAGATGAATGAGCAGTTCTTC. This translates into CASSFLALKMNEQFF.

The chain employs TRBV7-2 and TRBJ2-3, with 7 bases that match TRBD1. V gave up 5 bases and J gave up 5 bases; unmatched junction bases: 4. Germline V gene sequence: CDR1 SGHTA, CDR2 FQGNSA. The CDR3 spans 13 residues. The CDR3 sequence is CASSTRDRDTQYF. CDR3 coding DNA: TGTGCCAGCAGCACCCGGGACAGAGATACGCAGTATTTT.

This clonotype was found many times. This chain uses TRBV20-1 with TRBJ1-5, with TRBD1 matching 7 bases. Per germline, CDR1 DFQATT and CDR2 SNEGSKA (reference sequence). V lost 1 base and J lost 0; bases outside the gene matches: 6. This CDR3 region has 16 residues. In nucleotides, the CDR3 is TGCAGTGCTAGAGTGTTGGGGACAGCTAGCAATCAGCCCCAGCATTTT. Amino acid sequence: CSARVLGTASNQPQHF.

This clonotype was recorded a few times. A much larger clone lies a single base off, so this may be a read error. Written as DNA, the CDR3 is TGTGCCAGCGGTGGACTAGTGGGAGAGTCAGGGGAGCTGTTTTTT. Its protein is CASGGLVGESGELFF. V gene TRBV12-3 or TRBV12-4 combines with J gene TRBJ2-2, with 7 nucleotides matching TRBD2. The CDR3 sequence is 15 residues long. The junction had 14 bases not matched to a gene; V was cut back by 8 bases and J by 8 bases.

In its sample, this clonotype was seen many times. The rearrangement uses TRBV11-2 and TRBJ2-1, with 13 bases identical to TRBD2. Germline values: CDR1 SGHAT, CDR2 FQNNGV. The CDR3 runs 15 residues. J lost 9 bases, V lost 6 bases, and 8 bases had no gene match. Here the CDR3 reads CASRRTSGSIGEQFF. The CDR3, as DNA: TGTGCCAGCAGAAGGACTAGCGGGAGTATCGGTGAGCAGTTCTTC.

This clonotype was observed a handful of times. The chain employs TRBV5-1 and TRBJ1-1, with D perhaps TRBD1 (5 bases). Trimming cost V 0 bases and J 3 bases, with 12 bases left between them. This CDR3 is built from 15 residues. CDR1 is SGHRS, CDR2 YFSETQ, per germline. The CDR3 is CASSLAGAGYTEAFF. Here the CDR3 DNA reads TGCGCCAGCAGCTTGGCTGGGGCGGGGTACACTGAAGCTTTCTTT. Full variable domain (rest looked up from reference TRBV5-1 and TRBJ1-1): KAGVTQTPRYLIKTRGQQVTLSCSPISGHRSVSWYQQTPGQGLQFLFEYFSETQRNKGNFPGRFSGRQFSNSRSEMNVSTLELGDSALYLCASSLAGAGYTEAFFGQGTRLTVV.

This clonotype was observed many times. The V gene is TRBV20-1, the J gene TRBJ2-2; D call uncertain. From germline, CDR1 is DFQATT and CDR2 SNEGSKA (reference sequence). Deletions cut 7 bases from V and 0 bases from J, with 12 bases between. CDR3 length: 14 residues. CDR3 DNA sequence: TGCAGTGTAGAAAGCCTCGCGAACACCGGGGAGCTGTTTTTT. Translation gives CSVESLANTGELFF.

This clonotype was seen many times. The chain has TRBV20-1 and TRBJ2-2; 9 positions agree with TRBD2. This CDR3 is 15 amino acids long. V lost 5 bases, J lost 7 bases, and 11 bases stayed unmatched. Per germline, CDR1 DFQATT and CDR2 SNEGSKA (reference sequence). DNA of the CDR3: TGCAGTGCTCGGGGTAGCGGGAGTGTTAGCGGGGAGCTGTTTTTT. Amino acid sequence: CSARGSGSVSGELFF.

This clonotype was observed at least ten times. The rearrangement links TRBV10-3 to TRBJ1-2; TRBD1 agrees at 8 bases. The V and J ends lost 4 bases and 4 bases, in that order; junction bases with no gene match: 11. CDR3 length: 16 residues. Germline assignment: CDR1 ENHRY and CDR2 SYGVKD. CDR3: CAISGGVTGEFYGYTF. The CDR3 DNA reads as TGTGCCATCAGTGGTGGGGTGACAGGGGAGTTCTATGGCTACACCTTC.

This clonotype was seen ten or more times. The chain recombines TRBV28 with TRBJ2-1, with D possibly being TRBD2 (6 bases). The CDR3 covers 12 residues. Between the trimmed V and J ends, which lost 3 bases and 10 bases, there was a span of 10 bases. Per the germline V gene, CDR1 is MDHEN and CDR2 is SYDVKM. CDR3 DNA sequence: TGTGCCAGCAGTTTGCGGGGACGCGAGCAGTTCTTC. This sequence encodes CASSLRGREQFF.

CDR3 bases: TGCGCCAGCAGCGGCGGACAGCGACCCTGGGAGGGCTACACCTTC. Translating gives CASSGGQRPWEGYTF. This rearrangement joins TRBV5-1 to TRBJ1-2; possible D gene TRBD1, 6 bases. This CDR3 contains 15 residues. Trimming stripped 4 bases from V and 8 bases from J, with 21 bases between. The germline V gene encodes CDR1 SGHRS and CDR2 YFSETQ.

This clonotype was detected ten times or more. The chain carries TRBV4-1 and TRBJ2-7, with a possible D match to TRBD2 (6 bases). The CDR3 has 15 amino acids. V shed 2 bases and J shed 3 bases, with 14 bases lying between them. Germline-derived CDR1 and CDR2 are MGHRA and YSYEKL. CDR3 bases: TGCGCCAGCAGCCAACCCGGGGGATTTTACTACGAGCAGTACTTC. Translated: CASSQPGGFYYEQYF.

This clonotype was found many times. This chain links TRBV20-1 with TRBJ2-7; D ambiguous. The V gene's germline CDR1 is DFQATT and CDR2 SNEGSKA (reference sequence). This CDR3 comprises 13 residues. V dropped 5 bases and J dropped 5 bases, with 16 bases sitting between them. Here the CDR3 reads CSAHESPEDEQYF. The CDR3 DNA reads as TGCAGTGCTCATGAATCGCCTGAGGACGAGCAGTACTTC.

This clonotype has a count of ten or more. CDR3 in amino acids: CASSLGASGTYEQYF. As DNA, the CDR3 is TGCGCCAGCAGCTTGGGGGCTAGCGGGACCTACGAGCAGTACTTC. V gene TRBV5-1 combines with J gene TRBJ2-7, with 9 bases aligning to TRBD2. The length of the CDR3 is 15 residues. Germline values: CDR1 SGHRS, CDR2 YFSETQ. With 0 bases clipped from V and 2 bases from J, the junction kept 3 bases outside the gene matches.

This clonotype was observed many times. This rearrangement joins TRBV20-1 to TRBJ2-7, with D possibly TRBD2 on 7 matching bases. Trimming pared 0 bases from V and 4 bases from J, leaving 13 bases between. Germline assignment: CDR1 DFQATT and CDR2 SNEGSKA (reference sequence). This CDR3 contains 14 residues. CDR3 region: CSARDGGGAYEQYF. In nucleotides, the CDR3 is TGCAGTGCTAGAGATGGAGGGGGGGCGTACGAGCAGTACTTC.

V and J are TRBV12-3 or TRBV12-4 and TRBJ2-1; 15 bases agree with TRBD2. This CDR3 has 15 amino acids. With 6 bases clipped from V and 8 bases from J, the junction kept 5 bases outside the gene matches. The CDR3 sequence is CASSARTSGRDEQFF. CDR3 coding DNA: TGTGCCAGCAGCGCTAGGACTAGCGGGAGGGATGAGCAGTTCTTC.

This clonotype was recorded at least ten times. The chain's CDR3 is CSVQKGAITDTQYF. The CDR3 DNA reads as TGCAGCGTCCAAAAGGGTGCTATCACAGATACGCAGTATTTT. This chain links TRBV29-1 with TRBJ2-3; D unresolved. Trimming shortened V by 6 bases and J by 2 bases, and 15 bases separated the two germline ends. This CDR3 has 14 amino acids. Germline values: CDR1 SQVTM, CDR2 ANQGSEA.

The rearrangement uses TRBV20-1 and TRBJ2-5; 9 bases map to TRBD1. The ends lost 0 bases at V and 4 bases at J; junction bases unmatched: 6. From germline, CDR1 is DFQATT and CDR2 SNEGSKA (reference sequence). CDR3 length: 15 amino acids. CDR3 region: CSARDWGTGIETQYF. In DNA form, the CDR3 reads TGCAGTGCTAGAGATTGGGGGACAGGGATAGAGACCCAGTACTTC.

This clonotype was seen ten or more times. The V gene is TRBV7-2, the J gene TRBJ2-5; 7 bases agree with TRBD2. After removal of 1 base from V and 0 bases from J, the junction contained 2 bases not matched to a gene. The CDR3 totals 15 residues. CDR1 is SGHTA and CDR2 is FQGNSA in the germline V gene. The CDR3 spells CASSLVGGNQETQYF. The DNA for the CDR3 is TGTGCCAGCAGCTTAGTCGGGGGGAACCAAGAGACCCAGTACTTC. Full variable domain (missing parts from reference TRBV7-2 and TRBJ2-5): GAGVSQSPSNKVTEKGKDVELRCDPISGHTALYWYRQSLGQGLEFLIYFQGNSAPDKSGLPSDRFSAERTGGSVSTLTIQRTQQEDSAVYLCASSLVGGNQETQYFGPGTRLLVL.

This clonotype was found many times. The rearrangement links TRBV12-3 or TRBV12-4 to TRBJ2-7; D may correspond to TRBD1 or TRBD2 (5 bases each). Deletions cut 3 bases from V and 0 bases from J, with 6 bases between. The CDR3 extends over 13 amino acids. The CDR3 DNA is TGTGCCAGCAGTTTGGGGGTCTCCTACGAGCAGTACTTC. It codes for CASSLGVSYEQYF.

The gene calls are TRBV7-2 and TRBJ1-2; 7 nucleotides line up with TRBD1. Germline V gene sequence: CDR1 SGHTA, CDR2 FQGNSA. CDR3 size: 15 residues. The V gene end was trimmed by 5 bases and the J gene end by 0 bases; junction bases not matched to a gene: 6. DNA of the CDR3: TGTGCCAGCAGCCGTACAGGGGACGCTAACTATGGCTACACCTTC. Its protein product is CASSRTGDANYGYTF.

In this sample, this clonotype turned up many times. The chain is built from TRBV18 and TRBJ1-1; unclear D gene. From germline, CDR1 is KGHSH and CDR2 LQKENI. The CDR3 covers 16 residues. V was shortened by 2 bases and J by 0 bases, with 13 bases between the two germline ends. This chain's CDR3 is CASSPVNGIVNTEAFF. CDR3 nucleotides: TGTGCCAGCTCACCAGTCAACGGGATCGTGAACACTGAAGCTTTCTTT.

This clonotype has only a few counts. A much larger clone differs by one base, so this may be a read error. The rearrangement joins TRBV5-1 to TRBJ1-6; TRBD1 aligns across 10 bases. Germline CDR1 is SGHRS and CDR2 is YFSETQ. The CDR3 has 16 amino acids. The CDR3 DNA reads TGCGCCAGCAGCCTAGGACAGGGGGAGATTAATTCAACCCTCCACTTT. Residues: CASSLGQGEINSTLHF.